These 29 T cell receptor beta chains were all obtained from the same sample, sequenced in a study of blood T cell repertoires in COVID-19. TCRdb keeps only in-frame clones here, not all; method: immunoSEQ multiplex PCR. The sample contains 50,000 to 70,000 clones, about 80% of which appear only once. Specimen: peripheral blood. These TCRs come from a man older than 75 with COVID-19, enrolled during active disease.

This sequence joins TRBV5-6 and TRBJ2-7, with D maybe TRBD2 (5 bases). The length of the CDR3 is 18 residues. V gave up 4 bases and J gave up 0 bases, with 23 bases separating them. Germline values: CDR1 SGHDT, CDR2 YYEEEE. In DNA, the CDR3 is TGTGCCAGCAGCCTGGTCCTCCGGGGAGCGACCCGCTCCTACGAGCAGTACGTC. Its translation is CASSLVLRGATRSYEQYV.

This chain connects TRBV7-3 to TRBJ1-2, with TRBD1 identical over 7 bases. Germline CDR1 reads SGHTA; CDR2 reads FQGTGA. This CDR3 has 13 amino acids. The V segment lost 3 bases and the J segment 4 bases; nucleotides outside the gene matches: 2. CDR3 sequence: CASSLGQSYGYTF. The CDR3 coding sequence is TGTGCCAGCAGCTTGGGACAGAGCTATGGCTACACCTTC.

The chain has TRBV5-1 and TRBJ2-5, with 7 nucleotides matching TRBD1. V dropped 0 bases and J dropped 4; count of bases not matched to a gene: 3. Germline V gene lookup returns CDR1 SGHRS and CDR2 YFSETQ. The CDR3 contains 14 residues. CDR3 amino acids: CASSLAQGPETQYF. The CDR3 DNA reads as TGCGCCAGCAGCTTGGCACAGGGGCCAGAGACCCAGTACTTC.

V gene TRBV29-1 combines with J gene TRBJ1-3, with D unclear. Trimming cost V 3 bases and J 4 bases, with 7 bases left between them. This CDR3 has 12 residues. CDR1 is SQVTM and CDR2 is ANQGSEA in the germline V gene. The CDR3 sequence is CSVDLQGNTIYF. The CDR3 nucleotides are TGCAGCGTTGACCTCCAGGGAAACACCATATATTTT.

J is TRBJ2-1 and V is TRBV19, with 13 bases that match TRBD2. The V gene end was trimmed by 10 bases and the J gene end by 1 base; junction bases not matched to a gene: 10. This CDR3 has 17 amino acids. Germline CDR1 is LNHDA and CDR2 is SQIVND (reference sequence). CDR3 DNA sequence: TGTGCCACCCGCCGGACTAGCGGGGGACCTTCCTACAATGAGCAGTTCTTC. Translation: CATRRTSGGPSYNEQFF.

The J gene is TRBJ1-2, the V gene TRBV9; D gene unclear. V gave up 2 bases and J gave up 4 bases, with 9 bases separating them. Germline assignment: CDR1 SGDLS and CDR2 YYNGEE. CDR3 length: 13 residues. CDR3 nucleotides: TGTGCCAGCAGCGTCGGTGATGGCTATGGCTACACCTTC. Encoded protein: CASSVGDGYGYTF.

This chain joins TRBV27 and TRBJ2-6; 11 bases align to TRBD2. CDR3 length equals 18 residues. Germline assignment: CDR1 MNHEY and CDR2 SMNVEV (reference sequence). V lost 4 bases to trimming and J lost 0 bases; unmatched junction nucleotides: 5. The CDR3 bases are TGTGCCAGCAGTTCGCCTAGCGGGGGGACCTCTGGGGCCAACGTCCTGACTTTC. This encodes CASSSPSGGTSGANVLTF.

The chain employs TRBV7-2 and TRBJ1-2; a possible D gene is TRBD1 (5 bases). CDR1 and CDR2 (germline): SGHTA, FQGNSA. Trimming took 1 base from V and 0 from J, leaving 12 bases between them. The CDR3 runs to 16 residues. The CDR3 region is CASSLDTATANYGYTF. The DNA of the CDR3 is TGTGCCAGCAGCTTAGATACCGCGACAGCTAACTATGGCTACACCTTC.

The chain employs TRBV6-6 and TRBJ1-4, with 7 nucleotides matching TRBD1. The CDR3 has 14 residues. V trimming: 5 bases; J trimming: 4 bases; junction bases outside the gene matches: 4. Germline V gives CDR1 MNHNY, CDR2 SVGAGI (reference sequence). Here the CDR3 DNA reads TGTGCCAGCAGTCGACAGGGAGGTAATGAAAAACTGTTTTTT. This codes for CASSRQGGNEKLFF.

J is TRBJ2-3 and V is TRBV6-2 or TRBV6-3, with D possibly matching TRBD1 (6 bases). Germline V CDR1 and CDR2: MNHEY, SVGEGT. The CDR3 extends over 13 amino acids. V shed 0 bases and J shed 6 bases, with 7 bases lying between them. The CDR3 nucleotides are TGTGCCAGCAGTTACTCTCAGGGGGATACGCAGTATTTT. The encoded protein is CASSYSQGDTQYF.

CDR3 DNA sequence: TGTGCCAGCACAGGGGGCGCATTTTCAAATTCACCCCTCCACTTT. It translates to CASTGGAFSNSPLHF. The chain has TRBV19 and TRBJ1-6; 9 nucleotides align to TRBD1. CDR3 length: 15 amino acids. J was trimmed by 7 bases and V by 9 bases; bases with no gene match: 10. From germline, CDR1 is LNHDA and CDR2 SQIVND (reference sequence).

The J gene is TRBJ1-1, the V gene TRBV19, with a tentative D call TRBD1 (5 bases). The CDR3 runs to 14 residues. Germline V gene data show CDR1 as LNHDA and CDR2 as SQIVND (reference sequence). V gave up 3 bases and J gave up 4 bases, with 12 bases separating them. The CDR3 spells CASSMAGTFTEAFF. CDR3 coding DNA: TGTGCCAGTAGTATGGCGGGGACGTTCACTGAAGCTTTCTTT.

V usage is TRBV4-2 and J usage is TRBJ2-3; TRBD2 agrees at 10 bases. Germline V lookup: CDR1 LGHNA, CDR2 YNFKEQ. Germline trimming cut 1 base from V and 6 bases from J; bases unmatched to any gene: 10. The CDR3 length is 17 residues. CDR3 protein: CASSQGTAGGERDTQYF. The CDR3 DNA reads TGTGCCAGCAGCCAAGGAACAGCGGGGGGGGAACGGGATACGCAGTATTTT.

The rearrangement uses TRBV5-8 and TRBJ2-7; possibly TRBD2 for D (6 bases). This CDR3 comprises 15 residues. Germline lookup yields CDR1 SGHTS and CDR2 YDEGEE. The ends were cut back, 3 bases at V and 2 bases at J, with 15 bases in the middle. In DNA form, the CDR3 reads TGTGCCAGCAGCTCGAACCCCGGGAGCCCCTACGAGCAGTACGTC. Residues: CASSSNPGSPYEQYV.

V gene TRBV6-5 combines with J gene TRBJ1-5, with unresolved D. This CDR3 spans 15 amino acids. V lost 0 bases and J 6 bases, leaving 12 bases between the germline ends. Germline loops: CDR1 MNHEY, CDR2 SVGAGI. Written as DNA, the CDR3 is TGTGCCAGCAGTTACTCGACGATGGGAGGTCAGCCCCAGCATTTT. Its translation is CASSYSTMGGQPQHF.

The chain couples TRBV30 to TRBJ2-3, with TRBD1 as a possible D gene (5 bases). Germline V CDR1 and CDR2: GTSNPN, SVGIG (reference sequence). CDR3 length equals 12 residues. The V end was cut by 4 bases, the J end by 4 bases, with 9 bases between. For the CDR3, the DNA is TGTGCCTGGACTTTAGGGGCAGATACGCAGTATTTT. It codes for CAWTLGADTQYF.

CDR3 sequence: CASSSTPGVAEAFF. The CDR3 DNA sequence: TGTGCCAGCAGCTCAACCCCAGGGGTGGCTGAAGCTTTCTTT. The chain combines TRBV7-2 with TRBJ1-1; D perhaps matches TRBD1 (6 bases). This CDR3 is built from 14 residues. V lost 4 bases and J lost 6, with 15 bases in between. Germline-derived CDR1 and CDR2 are SGHTA and FQGNSA.

The genes are TRBV11-2 and TRBJ2-7, with 8 bases lining up with TRBD2. Germline CDR1 reads SGHAT; CDR2 reads FQNNGV. CDR3 length equals 13 residues. V lost 5 bases, J lost 5 bases, and 5 bases stayed unmatched. CDR3 DNA sequence: TGTGCCAGCAGCCGGGAGGGGTTGGACGAGCAGTACTTC. This encodes CASSREGLDEQYF.

The chain joins TRBV5-1 to TRBJ1-1; D call uncertain. Looked up from germline, CDR1 is SGHRS and CDR2 is YFSETQ. This CDR3 spans 15 amino acids. Trimming removed 4 bases from V and 0 bases from J, with 13 bases in between. DNA for the CDR3: TGCGCCAGCAGCCCCACCGAGGTCTTGAACACTGAAGCTTTCTTT. It yields the protein CASSPTEVLNTEAFF.

The chain joins TRBV24-1 to TRBJ1-5; D remains ambiguous. Germline V CDR1 and CDR2: KGHDR, SFDVKD. V was shortened by 2 bases and J by 2 bases, with 9 bases between the two germline ends. CDR3 size: 15 residues. In DNA form, the CDR3 reads TGTGCCACCAGTGATTCCCGGGAGGGCAATCAGCCCCAGCATTTT. Translation: CATSDSREGNQPQHF.

The chain joins TRBV5-1 to TRBJ1-4; D is undetermined. This CDR3 contains 13 residues. The V gene's germline CDR1 is SGHRS and CDR2 YFSETQ. V lost 2 bases to trimming and J lost 5 bases, with 7 bases between them. The CDR3 loop is CASSLSANEKLFF. The CDR3 nucleotides read TGCGCCAGCAGCTTATCTGCGAATGAAAAACTGTTTTTT. Using reference TRBV5-1 and TRBJ1-4 for the parts outside the CDR3, the full variable domain is KAGVTQTPRYLIKTRGQQVTLSCSPISGHRSVSWYQQTPGQGLQFLFEYFSETQRNKGNFPGRFSGRQFSNSRSEMNVSTLELGDSALYLCASSLSANEKLFFGSGTQLSVL.

The chain combines TRBV5-1 with TRBJ1-1; no reliable D call. This CDR3 spans 15 amino acids. The ends were cut back, 2 bases at V and 1 base at J, with 12 bases in the middle. The germline CDR1 and CDR2 sequences are SGHRS and YFSETQ. The CDR3 nucleotides are TGCGCCAGCAGCTTACCCATGGGCGAGAACACTGAAGCTTTCTTT. Translated: CASSLPMGENTEAFF.

CDR3 nucleotide sequence: TGTGCCAGCAGCGGACGGACAGGTCTTAATTCACCCCTCCACTTT. It encodes CASSGRTGLNSPLHF. The rearrangement links TRBV7-2 to TRBJ1-6; 7 positions agree with TRBD1. The V segment lost 5 bases and the J segment 6 bases; nucleotides outside the gene matches: 7. This CDR3 comprises 15 residues. The germline V gene encodes CDR1 SGHTA and CDR2 FQGNSA. Drawing the rest from reference TRBV7-2 and TRBJ1-6, the complete variable domain is GAGVSQSPSNKVTEKGKDVELRCDPISGHTALYWYRQSLGQGLEFLIYFQGNSAPDKSGLPSDRFSAERTGGSVSTLTIQRTQQEDSAVYLCASSGRTGLNSPLHFGNGTRLTVT.

The chain combines TRBV18 with TRBJ1-3; D remains unclear. CDR3 length equals 15 residues. The V end was cut by 3 bases, the J end by 4 bases, with 13 bases between. CDR1 is KGHSH and CDR2 is LQKENI in the germline V gene. As DNA, the CDR3 is TGTGCCAGCTCACCCCCCGGGAAGACGGGAAACACCATATATTTT. It is translated as CASSPPGKTGNTIYF.

This chain joins TRBV6-5 and TRBJ1-1; D remains unclear. The CDR3 runs 15 residues. The germline V gene encodes CDR1 MNHEY and CDR2 SVGAGI. V lost 2 bases and J lost 5, with 15 bases in between. The CDR3 protein is CASSYRPGWETEAFF. The CDR3 nucleotides are TGTGCCAGCAGTTACCGACCAGGTTGGGAGACTGAAGCTTTCTTT.

The CDR3: CASSQGGSSNQPQHF. CDR3 DNA sequence: TGCGCCAGCAGCCAGGGGGGGAGTAGCAATCAGCCCCAGCATTTT. V usage is TRBV4-3 and J usage is TRBJ1-5; D perhaps matches TRBD1 (5 bases). The germline V gene has CDR1 LGHNA and CDR2 YSLEER. The CDR3 consists of 15 residues. The ends were cut back, 3 bases at V and 0 bases at J, with 9 bases in the middle.

The V call is TRBV4-1, the J call TRBJ2-6; TRBD1 matches at 7 bases. Germline lookup yields CDR1 MGHRA and CDR2 YSYEKL. Losses at the gene ends were 1 base for V and 4 bases for J; bases not matched to a gene: 10. This CDR3 contains 18 residues. The CDR3 DNA reads as TGCGCCAGCAGCCAAGTCGGACAGGCCGGAGGCGGGGCCAACGTCCTGACTTTC. Protein sequence: CASSQVGQAGGGANVLTF.

The rearrangement joins TRBV6-5 to TRBJ1-1; the D is unclear. Trimming shortened V by 8 bases and J by 8 bases, and 24 bases separated the two germline ends. CDR1 is MNHEY, CDR2 SVGAGI, per germline. The CDR3 totals 15 residues. CDR3 DNA sequence: TGTGCCAGCCAGAGGGCAGACCCTGGAATACTAGAAGCTTTCTTT. Its protein product is CASQRADPGILEAFF.

This chain uses TRBV27 with TRBJ2-7; a possible D gene is TRBD1 (5 bases). There are 14 residues in the CDR3. Germline CDR1 and CDR2: MNHEY and SMNVEV (reference sequence). V lost 10 bases to trimming and J lost 2 bases, with 18 bases between them. The CDR3 coding sequence is TGTGCCACCAAGACGACCAGGGTCCCCTACGAGCAGTACTTC. Translated, it gives CATKTTRVPYEQYF.